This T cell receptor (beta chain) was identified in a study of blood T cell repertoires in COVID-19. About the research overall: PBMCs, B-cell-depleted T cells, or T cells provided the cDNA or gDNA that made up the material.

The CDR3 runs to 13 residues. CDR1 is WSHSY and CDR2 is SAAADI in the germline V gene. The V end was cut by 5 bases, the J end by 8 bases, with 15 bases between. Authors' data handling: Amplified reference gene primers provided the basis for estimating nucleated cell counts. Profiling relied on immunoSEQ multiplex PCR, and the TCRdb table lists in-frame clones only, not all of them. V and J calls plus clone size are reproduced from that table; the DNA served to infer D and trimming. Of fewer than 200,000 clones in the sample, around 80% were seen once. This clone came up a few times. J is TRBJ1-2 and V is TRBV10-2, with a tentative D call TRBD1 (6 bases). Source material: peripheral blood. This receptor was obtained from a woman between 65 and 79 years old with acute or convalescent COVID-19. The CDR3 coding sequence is TGCGCCAGCAGTCCGGCGGGCCAGGGGGGCTACACCTTC. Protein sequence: CASSPAGQGGYTF.